The 11 T cell receptor beta chains presented below share a single source sample, sequenced in a study of cytomegalovirus exposure and HLA in healthy donors (dated by TCRdb to between 2016 and 2019). Libraries were built with the immunoSEQ multiplex PCR assay. TCRdb retrieved this table from immuneACCESS and kept in-frame rearrangements only. Not all clones are present; in checked studies, unresolved V genes account for under half, and no reason is known for the remainder. Counted in this sample were under 400,000 clones; around 86% of them appeared once. The ten largest clonotypes hold 0.83% of the sample. Source material: PBMCs. Receptor source: a woman between 18 and 29 years old in good health and CMV-seronegative.

The chain recombines TRBV5-3 with TRBJ2-1; 10 bases line up with TRBD2. TRBV5-3 carries the ORF label, with uncertain function. This CDR3 has 17 residues. The V segment lost 2 bases and the J segment 4 bases; nucleotides outside the gene matches: 9. DNA of the CDR3: TGTGCCAGAAGCTTTGTGGCTAGCGGGGGACCTTACAATGAGCAGTTCTTC. Translated, it gives CARSFVASGGPYNEQFF.

The rearrangement links TRBV2 to TRBJ2-7; 7 nucleotides agree with TRBD1. Trimming removed 6 bases from V and 1 base from J; junction bases left unmatched: 3. The CDR3 has 13 residues. Germline values: CDR1 SNHLY, CDR2 FYNNEI. The CDR3 loop reads CASRMTGSYEQYF. CDR3 in DNA: TGTGCCAGCAGGATGACAGGGTCCTACGAGCAGTACTTC.

V and J are TRBV4-1 and TRBJ1-2; D is unresolved. The CDR3 runs to 14 residues. Germline V gives CDR1 MGHRA, CDR2 YSYEKL. The V end was cut by 0 bases, the J end by 1 base, with 6 bases between. The CDR3 DNA reads TGCGCCAGCAGCCAAGAACAGAATAACTATGGCTACACCTTC. It translates to CASSQEQNNYGYTF.

The chain joins TRBV7-8 to TRBJ2-6, with D possibly TRBD2 on 5 matching bases. CDR1 and CDR2 from the germline V gene are SGHVS and FQNEAQ. Trimming shortened V by 5 bases and J by 0 bases, and 14 bases separated the two germline ends. This CDR3 comprises 17 residues. The CDR3: CASSDPGSDSGANVLTF. The CDR3 DNA is TGTGCCAGCAGCGACCCGGGGTCTGACTCTGGGGCCAACGTCCTGACTTTC.

The genes are TRBV11-2 and TRBJ1-5; D not resolved. The germline V gene has CDR1 SGHAT and CDR2 FQNNGV. The V end lost 4 bases, the J end lost 9 bases, and 10 bases lay between the germline ends. This CDR3 is built from 12 residues. CDR3: CASSSLFGPQHF. As DNA, the CDR3 is TGTGCCAGCAGCTCACTTTTTGGGCCCCAGCATTTT.

J is TRBJ2-3 and V is TRBV7-9; TRBD1 aligns across 9 bases. The CDR3 contains 17 residues. J gave up 1 base and V 1 base, and 6 bases lay outside the gene matches. In germline, CDR1 is SEHNR, CDR2 FQNEAQ (reference sequence). CDR3 DNA: TGTGCCAGCAGCTTAGTCTTTAGGACAGGGGGCACAGATACGCAGTATTTT. The encoded protein is CASSLVFRTGGTDTQYF.

This chain joins TRBV27 and TRBJ2-5; tentative D call: TRBD2 (5 bases). Trimming cost V 5 bases and J 6 bases, with 13 bases left between them. The CDR3 sequence is 13 residues long. CDR1 and CDR2 from the germline V gene are MNHEY and SMNVEV (reference sequence). CDR3: CASSPGPGKTQYF. The CDR3 coding sequence is TGTGCCAGCAGTCCCGGGCCGGGGAAGACCCAGTACTTC.

The chain combines TRBV4-1 with TRBJ2-5; 7 bases are a match to TRBD2. The germline V gene has CDR1 MGHRA and CDR2 YSYEKL. With V trimmed by 0 bases and J by 5 bases, 9 bases remained unmatched. The CDR3 totals 16 residues. This chain's CDR3 is CASSQDPGGTSETQYF. The DNA of the CDR3 is TGCGCCAGCAGCCAAGACCCCGGGGGGACCTCCGAGACCCAGTACTTC.

This clone was recorded once. The rearrangement links TRBV28 to TRBJ2-5; 10 positions agree with TRBD1. This CDR3 spans 16 amino acids. CDR1 and CDR2 (germline): MDHEN, SYDVKM. Trimming removed 5 bases from V and 3 bases from J; junction bases left unmatched: 9. The CDR3 loop is CASSNPGTGVKETQYF. The CDR3 DNA is TGTGCCAGCAGTAACCCCGGGACAGGGGTTAAAGAGACCCAGTACTTC. Together with reference TRBV28 and TRBJ2-5, the CDR3 gives the full variable domain: DVKVTQSSRYLVKRTGEKVFLECVQDMDHENMFWYRQDPGLGLRLIYFSYDVKMKEKGDIPEGYSVSREKKERFSLILESASTNQTSMYLCASSNPGTGVKETQYFGPGTRLLVL.

The chain recombines TRBV18 with TRBJ2-1; the match to TRBD2 covers 8 bases. The V gene end was trimmed by 3 bases and the J gene end by 5 bases; junction bases not matched to a gene: 6. Germline V CDR1 and CDR2: KGHSH, LQKENI. This CDR3 contains 15 residues. CDR3 loop: CASSPSGSTNNEQFF. In DNA, the CDR3 is TGTGCCAGCTCACCGAGCGGGAGTACGAACAATGAGCAGTTCTTC.

The V call is TRBV21-1, the J call TRBJ2-2; the D call of TRBD2 is as the table states it, not checked on the DNA. TRBV21-1 is a known pseudogene. CDR3 length equals 16 residues. This chain's CDR3 is CASSKGLALRAGELFF. As DNA, the CDR3 is TGTGCCAGCAGCAAGGGACTAGCCCTTAGGGCCGGGGAGCTGTTTTTT.